This T cell receptor beta chain was found in a study of T cells in Graves' hyperthyroidism and ophthalmopathy. RNA transcripts provided the source from which TCR beta CDR3 regions were amplified. First-round RT-PCR targeting the TCR CDR3 was performed with the HTBI primer set. TCRdb independently ran MiXCR on the multiplex PCR reads; one entry per CDR3 protein. The sample contains 250,000 to 400,000 distinct CDR3 sequences, roughly 13% of which appear only once. In the ophthalmopathy cohort, Clinical Activity Score was at least 3, NOSPECS grade at least 4, and duration under 3 months. It was uncontrolled infection, other autoimmune disease, pregnancy or lactation that excluded patients. Notes on the study in general: In blood, most of the thyroid clonotypes expanded above 0.001 were also present. A model of 13 V-J features distinguished ophthalmopathy from stable hyperthyroidism.

Germline V gene sequence: CDR1 WSHSY, CDR2 SAAADI. V was clipped by 6 bases and J by 0 bases; unmatched bases: 8. This CDR3 spans 16 amino acids. The table lists this clonotype with a few counts. Its target is unknown. The origin of this receptor is a woman aged 40 to 50 with Graves' ophthalmopathy. The sample comprised blood. This chain joins TRBV10-2 and TRBJ1-2, with 9 bases identical to TRBD1. The CDR3 DNA follows: TGCGCCAGCAGGGGGATACAGGGGGCGCCTAACTATGGCTACACCTTC. Translating it yields CASRGIQGAPNYGYTF.